This T cell receptor beta chain was profiled in a study of Ad26.COV2.S vaccination and SARS-CoV-2 variants. Looking at the study overall: This donor came from the COV1001 trial of Ad26.COV2.S. Once, or twice with 56 days between doses, Ad26.COV2.S was given intramuscularly.

This table comes from immunoSEQ multiplex PCR, and its TCRdb copy is limited to in-frame clones, with some not included. The sample holds 300,000 to 400,000 clones, roughly 84% seen once. This sample's treatment: about 20 received Ad26.COV2.S at low or high dose, single or two shots; roughly 5 received placebo; per-sample allocation not given. Sampling occurred on day 63 after the first vaccine or placebo injection. This receptor was obtained from a person between 18 and 65 years old who received the Ad26.COV2.S COVID-19 vaccine or a placebo. Sequences were derived from peripheral blood, sampled in a trial of Ad26.COV2.S vaccine versus placebo.

As DNA, the CDR3 is TGTGCCTGGATTAAACAAAAGGATTACTATGGCTACACCTTC. Translation: CAWIKQKDYYGYTF. The chain uses TRBV30 and TRBJ1-2; D gene uncertain. From germline, CDR1 is GTSNPN and CDR2 SVGIG (reference sequence). This CDR3 region has 14 residues. V was trimmed by 4 bases and J by 3 bases, leaving 15 bases between them.